A selection of T cell receptor beta chains follows, all from one sample in a study of CD8 T cells in Susac syndrome. TCRdb re-called the immunoSEQ multiplex PCR reads through MiXCR, storing one row per CDR3 protein. The sample shows roughly 200,000 distinct CDR3 sequences, about 94% of them seen only once. Sequencing was performed on CD4+ T cells from PBMCs. These receptors originate from a human donor with multiple sclerosis. CDR3s include the opening cysteine and the closing phenylalanine or tryptophan. Fields, in order: CDR3 protein, CDR3 DNA, clone size, J gene, D gene, V gene, CDR3 length. A D gene is named only where the DNA matches it firmly. Size is omitted from some rows. Given values are once, few, many or a class for expanded clones.

CDR3: CASRGGTGKNTEAFF
DNA: TGTGCCAGCAGGGGGGGGACAGGCAAGAACACTGAAGCTTTCTTT
size: -
J: TRBJ1-1
D: TRBD1
V: TRBV6-5
length: 15

CDR3: CASRGAGTGSGYTF
DNA: TGTGCCAGCAGGGGAGCAGGGACAGGGAGCGGCTACACCTTC
size: -
J: TRBJ1-2
D: TRBD1
V: TRBV27
length: 14

CDR3: CASSTSGTGGGNQPQHF
DNA: TGTGCCAGCAGTACCTCCGGGACAGGGGGCGGCAATCAGCCCCAGCATTTT
size: -
J: TRBJ1-5
D: TRBD1
V: TRBV12-3/TRBV12-4
length: 17

CDR3: CASSEERSINEQFF
DNA: TGTGCCAGCAGCGAGGAGAGGAGTATCAATGAGCAGTTCTTC
size: -
J: TRBJ2-1
D: -
V: TRBV2
length: 14

CDR3: CASSLVGANYGYTF
DNA: TGTGCCAGCAGCTTAGTAGGAGCTAACTATGGCTACACCTTC
size: -
J: TRBJ1-2
D: -
V: TRBV7-2
length: 14

CDR3: CSASLRRGGNQPQHF
DNA: TGCAGTGCTTCACTTCGGCGGGGAGGCAATCAGCCCCAGCATTTT
size: -
J: TRBJ1-5
D: -
V: TRBV20-1
length: 15

CDR3: CSAPTRSYEQYF
DNA: TGCAGTGCTCCTACTCGGTCCTACGAGCAGTACTTC
size: once
J: TRBJ2-7
D: -
V: TRBV20-1
length: 12

CDR3: CSATGLRGLPYEQYF
DNA: TGCAGTGCTACGGGTTTACGGGGGCTTCCCTACGAGCAGTACTTC
size: -
J: TRBJ2-7
D: -
V: TRBV20-1
length: 15

CDR3: CASTRDLAGGYTF
DNA: TGTGCCAGCACCAGAGACCTAGCGGGGGGCTACACCTTC
size: -
J: TRBJ1-2
D: -
V: TRBV19
length: 13

CDR3: CASSTGQYMYEQYF
DNA: TGTGCCAGCAGCACGGGACAGTATATGTACGAGCAGTACTTC
size: -
J: TRBJ2-7
D: TRBD1
V: TRBV7-9
length: 14

CDR3: CSARESGSGTF
DNA: TGCAGTGCTAGAGAAAGTGGGTCAGGCACCTTC
size: -
J: TRBJ1-2
D: -
V: TRBV20-1
length: 11

CDR3: CASSGPGVADYRYTF
DNA: TGTGCCAGCAGCGGACCTGGGGTCGCGGACTATCGCTACACCTTC
size: -
J: TRBJ1-2
D: -
V: TRBV9
length: 15

CDR3: CASSLVRATGEQYF
DNA: TGTGCCAGCAGCTTAGTGAGGGCCACGGGGGAGCAGTACTTC
size: -
J: TRBJ2-7
D: -
V: TRBV7-2
length: 14

CDR3: CSARDSGGRTEAFF
DNA: TGCAGTGCTAGAGATTCTGGGGGCAGGACTGAAGCTTTCTTT
size: -
J: TRBJ1-1
D: -
V: TRBV20-1
length: 14

CDR3: CASSEGGQVYYEQYF
DNA: TGTGCCAGCTCAGAAGGGGGACAGGTGTACTACGAGCAGTACTTC
size: -
J: TRBJ2-7
D: TRBD1
V: TRBV18
length: 15

CDR3: CASSQSTHNEQFF
DNA: TGCGCCAGCAGTCAATCGACTCACAATGAGCAGTTCTTC
size: -
J: TRBJ2-1
D: -
V: TRBV23-1
length: 13

CDR3: CASNGGATGNEQFF
DNA: TGTGCCAGCAACGGGGGGGCAACAGGCAATGAGCAGTTCTTC
size: -
J: TRBJ2-1
D: TRBD2
V: TRBV9
length: 14

CDR3: CASSLIQRETQYF
DNA: TGTGCCAGCAGCTTAATCCAGAGAGAGACCCAGTACTTC
size: -
J: TRBJ2-5
D: -
V: TRBV7-9
length: 13

CDR3: CASSSSRTDTQYF
DNA: TGTGCCAGCAGCTCCTCTAGGACAGATACGCAGTATTTT
size: once
J: TRBJ2-3
D: -
V: TRBV7-8
length: 13

CDR3: CASSQDRGLPQYF
DNA: TGTGCCAGCAGCCAAGATCGCGGCCTACCGCAGTATTTT
size: -
J: TRBJ2-3
D: -
V: TRBV3-1
length: 13

CDR3: CSASDSGGAAYNEQFF
DNA: TGCAGTGCTAGCGATAGCGGGGGGGCCGCCTACAATGAGCAGTTCTTC
size: -
J: TRBJ2-1
D: TRBD2
V: TRBV20-1
length: 16

CDR3: CASSYGFNEKLFF
DNA: TGTGCCAGCAGTTACGGGTTTAATGAAAAACTGTTTTTT
size: -
J: TRBJ1-4
D: -
V: TRBV6-5
length: 13

CDR3: CAWDRGPGSYEQYF
DNA: TGTGCCTGGGACCGGGGTCCCGGATCCTACGAGCAGTACTTC
size: -
J: TRBJ2-7
D: -
V: TRBV30
length: 14

CDR3: CASSQEATSRGYTF
DNA: TGTGCCAGCAGCCAAGAGGCGACCTCTAGGGGCTACACCTTC
size: -
J: TRBJ1-2
D: -
V: TRBV3-1
length: 14

CDR3: CASKTQGLNTEAFF
DNA: TGTGCCAGCAAAACACAGGGGCTGAACACTGAAGCTTTCTTT
size: once
J: TRBJ1-1
D: TRBD1
V: TRBV6-2/TRBV6-3
length: 14

CDR3: CASSPGRGRGEPQHF
DNA: TGCGCCAGCAGCCCTGGCAGGGGGCGCGGGGAGCCCCAGCATTTT
size: -
J: TRBJ1-5
D: TRBD1
V: TRBV5-1
length: 15

CDR3: CAWSTGDPYGYTF
DNA: TGTGCCTGGAGTACAGGAGATCCCTATGGCTACACCTTC
size: -
J: TRBJ1-2
D: -
V: TRBV30
length: 13

CDR3: CAWSVLGQGGAREQYF
DNA: TGTGCCTGGAGTGTACTCGGCCAGGGAGGTGCGAGGGAGCAGTACTTC
size: once
J: TRBJ2-7
D: -
V: TRBV30
length: 16